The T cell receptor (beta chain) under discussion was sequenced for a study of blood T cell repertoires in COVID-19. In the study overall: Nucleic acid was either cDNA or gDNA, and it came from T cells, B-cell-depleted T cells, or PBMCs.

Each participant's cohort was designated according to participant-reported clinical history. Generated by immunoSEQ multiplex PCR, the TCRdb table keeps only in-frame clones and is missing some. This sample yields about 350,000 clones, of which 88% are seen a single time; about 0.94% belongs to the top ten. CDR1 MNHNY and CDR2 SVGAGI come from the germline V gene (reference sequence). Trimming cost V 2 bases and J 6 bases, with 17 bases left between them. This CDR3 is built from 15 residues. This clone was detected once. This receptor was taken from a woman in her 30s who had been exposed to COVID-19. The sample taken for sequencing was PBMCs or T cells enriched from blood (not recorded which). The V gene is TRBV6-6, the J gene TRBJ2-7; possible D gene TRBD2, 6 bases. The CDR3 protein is CASSYGDRMGGEQYF. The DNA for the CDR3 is TGTGCCAGCAGTTACGGGGACCGCATGGGGGGCGAGCAGTACTTC.